The 8 T cell receptor beta chains reported below all come from one sample, sequenced in a study of CDR3 diversity in severe acne. TCRdb re-called the PCR reads through MiXCR, storing one row per CDR3 protein. The sample lists roughly 100,000 distinct CDR3 sequences; approximately 47% were seen once. The material sequenced was blood. The source is a male donor with acne.

The table lists this clonotype with many counts. The gene calls are TRBV4-1 and TRBJ2-7; TRBD1 or TRBD2 may be the D gene (5 bases each). CDR1 and CDR2 from the germline V gene are MGHRA and YSYEKL. The CDR3 is made up of 17 amino acids. Trimming shortened V by 5 bases and J by 0 bases, and 20 bases separated the two germline ends. Written as DNA, the CDR3 is TGCGCCAGCAGCATTCACCTCGGGACGGCAGACTCCTACGAGCAGTACTTC. This gives the protein CASSIHLGTADSYEQYF.

The chain carries TRBV5-4 and TRBJ2-7, with 8 nucleotides matching TRBD1. CDR3 length: 12 residues. Germline loops: CDR1 SGHNT, CDR2 YYREEE (reference sequence). V lost 9 bases, J lost 5 bases, and 7 bases stayed unmatched. This chain's CDR3 is CATGQGTNEQYF. CDR3 coding DNA: TGTGCCACAGGACAGGGTACCAACGAGCAGTACTTC.

This clonotype has just a few counts. The gene calls are TRBV13 and TRBJ1-3, with TRBD1 matching 8 bases. Germline V gene data show CDR1 as PRHDT and CDR2 as FYEKMQ (reference sequence). This CDR3 is 18 amino acids long. Trimming took 4 bases from V and 0 from J; bases not matched to a gene: 11. The DNA of the CDR3 is TGTGCCAGCAGCTGGGGGACAGGCCACTCTAACTCTGGAAACACCATATATTTT. It translates to CASSWGTGHSNSGNTIYF.

The chain has TRBV6-5 and TRBJ2-7, with 14 nucleotides matching TRBD2. The V gene end was trimmed by 6 bases and the J gene end by 8 bases; junction bases not matched to a gene: 9. Germline CDR1 is MNHEY and CDR2 is SVGAGI. The CDR3 loop spans 15 amino acids. The CDR3 region is CASRIPGLAGVKQYF. DNA for the CDR3: TGTGCCAGCAGGATACCGGGACTAGCGGGAGTTAAGCAGTACTTC.

This clonotype appeared many times. The chain recombines TRBV9 with TRBJ2-7, with D possibly being TRBD2 (6 bases). V shed 4 bases and J shed 3 bases, with 14 bases lying between them. CDR1 SGDLS and CDR2 YYNGEE come from the germline V gene. The CDR3 spans 14 residues. CDR3 amino acids: CASSPTGVRYEQYF. CDR3 DNA sequence: TGTGCCAGCAGCCCGACGGGGGTCCGCTACGAGCAGTACTTC.

This clonotype was counted at least ten times. The rearrangement joins TRBV7-9 to TRBJ2-5; D possibly corresponds to TRBD1 (5 bases). This CDR3 spans 13 amino acids. In germline, CDR1 is SEHNR, CDR2 FQNEAQ (reference sequence). The V end was cut by 5 bases, the J end by 3 bases, with 10 bases between. The CDR3 region is CASSQGQKETQYF. In DNA form, the CDR3 reads TGTGCCAGCAGCCAAGGACAAAAAGAGACCCAGTACTTC.

There are many counts of this clonotype. The genes are TRBV29-1 and TRBJ1-4; D possibly corresponds to TRBD1 (6 bases). The germline CDR1 and CDR2 sequences are SQVTM and ANQGSEA. The CDR3 totals 13 residues. The germline V and J ends were trimmed by 0 bases and 9 bases, with 11 bases remaining between them. CDR3 in DNA: TGCAGCGTTGAAGAACAGGGCCCACAAAAACTGTTTTTT. Amino acid sequence: CSVEEQGPQKLFF.

The V and J genes are TRBV25-1 and TRBJ1-1; D is ambiguous. Between the trimmed V and J ends, which lost 5 bases and 2 bases, there was a span of 6 bases. The CDR3 is 12 amino acids. In germline, CDR1 is MGHDK, CDR2 SYGVNS. The CDR3 spells CASSKLNTEAFF. The DNA for the CDR3 is TGTGCCAGCAGTAAATTAAACACTGAAGCTTTCTTT.